The clone carrying this T cell receptor (beta chain) was seen a handful of times. Its antigen is unidentified. Trimming cost V 3 bases and J 3 bases, with 15 bases left between them. Germline V lookup: CDR1 LGHNA, CDR2 YSLEER. The CDR3 loop spans 16 amino acids. This record comes from a study of T-cell memory formation after mild COVID-19. As for the study in general: TCR clustering was largely donor specific.

MiXCR, run by TCRdb on the 5' RACE reads, gives a single entry per CDR3 protein. The repertoire holds roughly 110,000 distinct CDR3 sequences, 13% to 15% seen once, with under 45% in the top ten. Whole-study findings and limits: Pre-infection memory already had some responding clones, implying cross-reactive memory joined. CD4/CD8 balance held among clones contracting day 15 to 85, and later expanders leaned CD4+.

The chain recombines TRBV4-3 with TRBJ2-1; a weak D match, TRBD2 (7 bases). The sequenced sample consisted of PBMCs or a T cell subset sorted from them (not recorded which). This sequence originates from a man aged 18 to 29 who had mild COVID-19 (a few samples of this study predate the infection). Cell type and time point are not known. The chain's CDR3 is CASSQYGGGSYNEQFF. In DNA, the CDR3 is TGCGCCAGCAGCCAGTATGGCGGGGGCAGCTACAATGAGCAGTTCTTC.